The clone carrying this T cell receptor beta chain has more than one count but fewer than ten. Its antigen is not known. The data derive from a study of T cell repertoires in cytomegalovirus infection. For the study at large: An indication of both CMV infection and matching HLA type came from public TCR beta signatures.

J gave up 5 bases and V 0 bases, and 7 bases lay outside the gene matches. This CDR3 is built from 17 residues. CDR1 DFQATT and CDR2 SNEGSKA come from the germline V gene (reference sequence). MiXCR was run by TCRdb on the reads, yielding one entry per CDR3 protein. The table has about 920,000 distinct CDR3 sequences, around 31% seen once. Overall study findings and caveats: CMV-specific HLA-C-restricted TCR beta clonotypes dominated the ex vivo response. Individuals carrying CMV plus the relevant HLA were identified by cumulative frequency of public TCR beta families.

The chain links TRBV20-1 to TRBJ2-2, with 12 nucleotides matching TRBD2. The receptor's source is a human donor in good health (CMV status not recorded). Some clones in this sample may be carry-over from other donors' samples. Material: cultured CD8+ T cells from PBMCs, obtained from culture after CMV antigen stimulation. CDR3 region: CSARDYRLAGETGELFF. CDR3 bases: TGCAGTGCTAGAGATTATCGACTAGCGGGGGAGACCGGGGAGCTGTTTTTT.